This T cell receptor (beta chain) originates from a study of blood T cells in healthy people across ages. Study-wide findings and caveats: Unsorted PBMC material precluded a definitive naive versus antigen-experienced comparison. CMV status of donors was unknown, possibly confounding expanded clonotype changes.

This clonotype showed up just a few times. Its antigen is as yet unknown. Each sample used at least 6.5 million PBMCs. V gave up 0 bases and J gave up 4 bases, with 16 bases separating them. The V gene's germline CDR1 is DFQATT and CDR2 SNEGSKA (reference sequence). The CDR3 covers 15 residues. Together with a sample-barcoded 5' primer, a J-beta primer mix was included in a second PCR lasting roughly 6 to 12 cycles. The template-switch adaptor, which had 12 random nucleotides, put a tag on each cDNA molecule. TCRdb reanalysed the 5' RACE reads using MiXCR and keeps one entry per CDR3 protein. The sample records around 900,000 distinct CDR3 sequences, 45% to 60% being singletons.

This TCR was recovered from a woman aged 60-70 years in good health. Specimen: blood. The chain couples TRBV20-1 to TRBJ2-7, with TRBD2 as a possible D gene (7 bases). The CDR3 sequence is CSARDLGGLGYEQYF. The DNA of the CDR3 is TGCAGTGCTAGAGATCTGGGGGGGCTCGGATACGAGCAGTACTTC.